These 20 T cell receptor beta chains share one sample of origin, sequenced in a study of post-analysis software for immune sequencing data. Antigen specificity for these receptors is unknown. Study-wide findings and caveats: Elevated frequency relative to controls characterized 4 or 5 TRBV segments in patients, TRBV5-6, TRBV5-1 and TRBV20-1 among them.

cDNA libraries for TCR beta contained unique molecular identifiers. A single record per CDR3 protein comes from TCRdb applying MiXCR to the PCR reads. Among about 460,000 distinct CDR3 sequences listed, 45% were seen once. What was sequenced was blood. The origin of the receptors is a girl between 5 and 17 years old with multiple sclerosis.

This clonotype has a handful of counts. This rearrangement joins TRBV4-1 to TRBJ2-1; 12 nucleotides align to TRBD2. Germline trimming cut 4 bases from V and 6 bases from J; bases unmatched to any gene: 1. The CDR3 totals 14 residues. Germline CDR1 reads MGHRA; CDR2 reads YSYEKL. In nucleotides, the CDR3 is TGCGCCAGCAGCCGACTAGCGGGAGTCAATGAGCAGTTCTTC. Its protein is CASSRLAGVNEQFF.

V usage is TRBV12-3 or TRBV12-4 and J usage is TRBJ2-5; D is undetermined. Trimming shortened V by 5 bases and J by 0 bases, and 10 bases separated the two germline ends. This CDR3 is built from 14 residues. The CDR3 spells CASSADPYQETQYF. The CDR3 coding sequence is TGTGCCAGCAGTGCCGACCCGTACCAAGAGACCCAGTACTTC.

This clonotype appeared a few times. One end of the junction is discordant with germline, which a read error may explain. The gene calls are TRBV7-7 and TRBJ2-7, with 7 bases lining up with TRBD1. Germline assignment: CDR1 SSHAT and CDR2 FNYEAQ (reference sequence). This CDR3 is 14 amino acids long. The DNA of the CDR3 is TGTGCTAGCAGCCCCAATACAGGGGCCGGCGAGCAGTACTTC. Amino acids: CASSPNTGAGEQYF.

CDR3 in amino acids: CASSSRTGYQPQHF. Here the CDR3 DNA reads TGTGCCAGCAGCTCTCGGACAGGGTATCAGCCCCAGCATTTT. J is TRBJ1-5 and V is TRBV7-2, with TRBD1 matching 8 bases. With V trimmed by 4 bases and J by 5 bases, 4 bases remained unmatched. Germline CDR1 and CDR2: SGHTA and FQGNSA. This CDR3 has 14 amino acids.

This sequence joins TRBV29-1 and TRBJ2-5, with D uncertain. TRBJ2-7 matches the DNA end more closely, so the J call is doubtful. The germline V gene encodes CDR1 SQVTM and CDR2 ANQGSEA. The CDR3 totals 13 residues. The CDR3 here is CSVEGEENYEQYF. In DNA, the CDR3 is TGCAGCGTTGAAGGGGAAGAGAACTACGAGCAGTACTTC.

The chain couples TRBV3-1 to TRBJ2-4; 8 positions agree with TRBD1. The CDR3 runs 19 residues. V was pared by 4 bases and J by 5 bases, with 19 bases of the junction left unmatched. Germline-derived CDR1 and CDR2 are LGHDT and YNNKEL (reference sequence). This CDR3 reads CASSPSVIGRGPLENIQYF. In nucleotides, the CDR3 is TGTGCCAGCAGCCCGTCTGTAATTGGCAGGGGGCCTCTGGAAAACATTCAGTACTTC.

The chain couples TRBV6-6 to TRBJ2-7; 7 nucleotides line up with TRBD2. CDR1 is MNHNY and CDR2 is SVGAGI in the germline V gene (reference sequence). CDR3 length equals 14 residues. Losses at the gene ends were 2 bases for V and 2 bases for J; bases not matched to a gene: 3. The chain's CDR3 is CASSYVGGPYEQYF. As DNA, the CDR3 is TGTGCCAGCAGTTACGTGGGAGGGCCCTACGAGCAGTACTTC.

The chain recombines TRBV12-3 or TRBV12-4 with TRBJ2-4; 7 bases match TRBD2. The J call may be wrong; the DNA end is better matched by TRBJ2-7. This CDR3 has 14 amino acids. This CDR3 reads CANSPSGSGFEQYF. CDR3 DNA: TGTGCCAACAGCCCCTCGGGTAGCGGGTTCGAGCAGTACTTC.

V gene TRBV20-1 combines with J gene TRBJ2-5, with 7 bases that match TRBD1. The germline gives CDR1 DFQATT, CDR2 SNEGSKA (reference sequence). After removal of 4 bases from V and 7 bases from J, the junction contained 18 bases not matched to a gene. The CDR3 runs 16 residues. For the CDR3, the DNA is TGCAGTGCTACATCGAGTCCTCCCGGACAGGTTAGGACCCAGTACTTC. It translates to CSATSSPPGQVRTQYF.

This sequence joins TRBV27 and TRBJ2-7; tentatively, D is TRBD2 (6 bases). V gave up 3 bases and J gave up 0 bases, with 15 bases separating them. The CDR3 totals 16 residues. Germline CDR1 is MNHEY and CDR2 is SMNVEV (reference sequence). The CDR3 is CASSLGTSPVSYEQYF. The CDR3 nucleotides are TGTGCCAGCAGTTTGGGTACTAGCCCAGTCTCCTACGAGCAGTACTTC.

The CDR3 loop is CSVEGSGRGGEQFF. In DNA form, the CDR3 reads TGCAGCGTTGAAGGGAGCGGGAGGGGAGGTGAGCAGTTCTTC. This rearrangement joins TRBV29-1 to TRBJ2-1; 10 nucleotides agree with TRBD2. The CDR3 is 14 amino acids. CDR1 SQVTM and CDR2 ANQGSEA come from the germline V gene. The V gene end was trimmed by 1 base and the J gene end by 9 bases; junction bases not matched to a gene: 6.

This clonotype was seen only a few times. A read error may produce the germline difference seen at one junction end. CDR3 protein: CASSQEGNLYAQYF. The CDR3 DNA reads TGCGCCAGCAGCCAAGAGGGCAATCTGTACGCGCAGTACTTC. The rearrangement uses TRBV4-1 and TRBJ2-7; no definite D call. CDR1 is MGHRA and CDR2 is YSYEKL in the germline V gene. This CDR3 is built from 14 residues.

The chain uses TRBV6-5 and TRBJ2-3, with 7 bases matching TRBD2. In germline, CDR1 is MNHEY, CDR2 SVGAGI. CDR3 length equals 17 residues. Trimming took 2 bases from V and 1 from J; bases not matched to a gene: 9. CDR3: CASSYRWRERGTDTQYF. CDR3 DNA: TGTGCCAGCAGTTACCGTTGGCGGGAGCGGGGCACAGATACGCAGTATTTT.

The rearrangement joins TRBV20-1 to TRBJ2-7; 8 bases map to TRBD1. Losses at the gene ends were 6 bases for V and 5 bases for J; bases not matched to a gene: 12. This CDR3 is built from 14 residues. Germline CDR1 and CDR2: DFQATT and SNEGSKA (reference sequence). The CDR3 loop reads CSAGDRRLTDEQYF. For the CDR3, the DNA is TGCAGTGCCGGGGACAGGCGGTTAACGGACGAGCAGTACTTC.

This clonotype was counted between two and nine times. This rearrangement joins TRBV28 to TRBJ2-7, with 8 bases lining up with TRBD2. Germline V gene lookup returns CDR1 MDHEN and CDR2 SYDVKM. The CDR3 runs to 13 residues. The V and J ends lost 11 bases and 2 bases, in that order; junction bases with no gene match: 8. The DNA of the CDR3 is TGTGCCGCCCGGGAGGGGGAGACCTACGAGCAGTACTTC. It codes for CAAREGETYEQYF.

This clonotype was counted a few times. The chain joins TRBV29-1 to TRBJ1-2; 7 nucleotides agree with TRBD1. Per germline, CDR1 SQVTM and CDR2 ANQGSEA. CDR3 length: 14 residues. V lost 3 bases and J lost 4; bases outside the gene matches: 8. The CDR3 sequence: CSVEVHTGAYGYTF. The CDR3 nucleotides read TGCAGCGTTGAGGTGCACACAGGGGCCTATGGCTACACCTTC.

This clonotype was detected a few times. The chain recombines TRBV20-1 with TRBJ2-5; D unclear. Germline V lookup: CDR1 DFQATT, CDR2 SNEGSKA (reference sequence). CDR3 length: 11 amino acids. The V gene lost 0 bases and the J gene lost 3 bases, with 2 bases spanning the gap. For the CDR3, the DNA is TGCAGTGCTAGAGATGAAGAGACCCAGTACTTC. Encoded protein: CSARDEETQYF.

This chain links TRBV5-1 with TRBJ2-3; 13 nucleotides agree with TRBD2. This CDR3 has 17 residues. Trimming took 4 bases from V and 4 from J; bases not matched to a gene: 9. Looked up from germline, CDR1 is SGHRS and CDR2 is YFSETQ. The CDR3 region has the DNA TGCGCCAGCAGCAGGACATGGACTAGCGGGAGAGCAGATACGCAGTATTTT. This translates into CASSRTWTSGRADTQYF.

V gene TRBV27 combines with J gene TRBJ2-1, with 7 bases fitting TRBD1. Germline values: CDR1 MNHEY, CDR2 SMNVEV (reference sequence). Unmatched junction bases numbered 8, after V lost 8 bases and J lost 1 base. The length of the CDR3 is 15 residues. In nucleotides, the CDR3 is TGTGCCAGCCGCATCCGGGACAGTTCCTACAATGAGCAGTTCTTC. Residues: CASRIRDSSYNEQFF.

In its sample, this clonotype was seen a few times. V and J are TRBV5-1 and TRBJ2-7, with D unresolved. Germline-derived CDR1 and CDR2 are SGHRS and YFSETQ. Trimming pared 7 bases from V and 1 base from J, leaving 6 bases between. CDR3 length equals 11 residues. CDR3 region: CASGNSYEQYF. The CDR3 DNA is TGCGCCAGCGGAAATTCCTACGAGCAGTACTTC.